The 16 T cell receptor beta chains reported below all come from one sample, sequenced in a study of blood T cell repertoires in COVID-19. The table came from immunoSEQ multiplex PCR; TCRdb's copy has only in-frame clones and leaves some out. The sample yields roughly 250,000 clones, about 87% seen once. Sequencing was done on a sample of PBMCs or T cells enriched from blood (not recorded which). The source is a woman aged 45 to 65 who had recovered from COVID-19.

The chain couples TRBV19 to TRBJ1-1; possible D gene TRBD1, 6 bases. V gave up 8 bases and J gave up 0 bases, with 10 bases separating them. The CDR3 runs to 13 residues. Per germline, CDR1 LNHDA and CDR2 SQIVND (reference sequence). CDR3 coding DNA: TGTGCCAGTCAGAGGACAGTGAACACTGAAGCTTTCTTT. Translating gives CASQRTVNTEAFF.

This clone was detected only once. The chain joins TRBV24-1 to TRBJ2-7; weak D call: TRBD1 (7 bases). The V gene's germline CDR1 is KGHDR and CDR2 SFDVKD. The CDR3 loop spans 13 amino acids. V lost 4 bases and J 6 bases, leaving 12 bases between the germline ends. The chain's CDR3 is CATSDTGEAEQYF. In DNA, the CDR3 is TGTGCCACCAGTGACACAGGGGAGGCCGAGCAGTACTTC.

As DNA, the CDR3 is TGTGCCAGCAGTTCTACAGGGAAAGGGAACACTGAAGCTTTCTTT. Translating gives CASSSTGKGNTEAFF. The V and J genes are TRBV27 and TRBJ1-1; possible D gene TRBD1, 6 bases. The germline V and J ends were trimmed by 4 bases and 1 base, with 13 bases remaining between them. CDR3 length equals 15 residues. CDR1 and CDR2 (germline): MNHEY, SMNVEV (reference sequence).

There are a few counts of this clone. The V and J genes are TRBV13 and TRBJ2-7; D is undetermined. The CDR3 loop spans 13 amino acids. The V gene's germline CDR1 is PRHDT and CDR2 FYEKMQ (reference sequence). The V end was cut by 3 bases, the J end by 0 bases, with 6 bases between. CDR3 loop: CASSFTGSYEQYF. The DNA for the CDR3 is TGTGCCAGCAGCTTCACCGGCTCCTACGAGCAGTACTTC. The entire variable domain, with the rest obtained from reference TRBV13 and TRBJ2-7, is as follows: AAGVIQSPRHLIKEKRETATLKCYPIPRHDTVYWYQQGPGQDPQFLISFYEKMQSDKGSIPDRFSAQQFSDYHSELNMSSLELGDSALYFCASSFTGSYEQYFGPGTRLTVT.

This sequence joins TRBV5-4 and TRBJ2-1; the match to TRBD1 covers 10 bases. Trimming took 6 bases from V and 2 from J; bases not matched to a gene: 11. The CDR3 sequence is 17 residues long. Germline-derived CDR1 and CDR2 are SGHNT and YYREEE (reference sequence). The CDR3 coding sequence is TGTGCCAGCATCGCAGACAGGGGGCTGGGGACCTACAATGAGCAGTTCTTC. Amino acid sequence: CASIADRGLGTYNEQFF. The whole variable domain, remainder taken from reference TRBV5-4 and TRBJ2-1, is ETGVTQSPTHLIKTRGQQVTLRCSSQSGHNTVSWYQQALGQGPQFIFQYYREEENGRGNFPPRFSGLQFPNYSSELNVNALELDDSALYLCASIADRGLGTYNEQFFGPGTRLTVL.

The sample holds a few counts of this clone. CDR3 region: CASSTGGADTIYF. In DNA form, the CDR3 reads TGTGCCAGCAGCACAGGGGGCGCAGACACCATATATTTT. V is TRBV28 and J is TRBJ1-3, with 9 bases lining up with TRBD1. J was trimmed by 8 bases and V by 6 bases; bases with no gene match: 5. Germline V gives CDR1 MDHEN, CDR2 SYDVKM. The CDR3 extends over 13 amino acids.

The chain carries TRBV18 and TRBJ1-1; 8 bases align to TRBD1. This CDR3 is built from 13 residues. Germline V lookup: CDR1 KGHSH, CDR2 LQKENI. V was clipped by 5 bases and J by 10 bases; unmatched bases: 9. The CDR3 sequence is CASSSDRGGGAFF. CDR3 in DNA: TGTGCCAGCTCATCCGACAGGGGTGGGGGAGCTTTCTTT. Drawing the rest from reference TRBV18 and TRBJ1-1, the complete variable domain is NAGVMQNPRHLVRRRGQEARLRCSPMKGHSHVYWYRQLPEEGLKFMVYLQKENIIDESGMPKERFSAEFPKEGPSILRIQQVVRGDSAAYFCASSSDRGGGAFFGQGTRLTVV.

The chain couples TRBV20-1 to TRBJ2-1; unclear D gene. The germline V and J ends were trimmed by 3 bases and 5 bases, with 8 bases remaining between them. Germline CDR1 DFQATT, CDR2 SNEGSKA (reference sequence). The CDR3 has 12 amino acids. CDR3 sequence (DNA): TGCAGTGCTAGTATTCCCGACAATGAGCAGTTCTTC. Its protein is CSASIPDNEQFF.

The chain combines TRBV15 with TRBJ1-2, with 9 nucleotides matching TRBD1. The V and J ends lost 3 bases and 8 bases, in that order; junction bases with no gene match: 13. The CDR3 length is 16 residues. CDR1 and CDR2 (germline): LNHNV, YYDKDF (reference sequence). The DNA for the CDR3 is TGTGCCACCAGCAGGGGTTCCGACAGGGGGACCCTCGGCTACACCTTC. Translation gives CATSRGSDRGTLGYTF.

CDR3 bases: TGTGCCAGCAGCGCCCCCCCAGCGGGTGCGGCCGGGGCCAACGTCCTGACTTTC. Translated: CASSAPPAGAAGANVLTF. The chain couples TRBV9 to TRBJ2-6, with a weak D call TRBD2 (6 bases). CDR3 size: 18 residues. CDR1 is SGDLS, CDR2 YYNGEE, per germline. Trimming pared 3 bases from V and 4 bases from J, leaving 20 bases between.

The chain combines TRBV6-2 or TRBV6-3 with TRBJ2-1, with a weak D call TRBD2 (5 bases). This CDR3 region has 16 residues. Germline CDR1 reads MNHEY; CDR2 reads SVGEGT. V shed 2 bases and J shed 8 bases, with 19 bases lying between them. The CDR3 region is CASSYRRLADGDEQFF. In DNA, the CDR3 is TGTGCCAGCAGTTACCGCCGTCTAGCCGACGGGGATGAGCAGTTCTTC.

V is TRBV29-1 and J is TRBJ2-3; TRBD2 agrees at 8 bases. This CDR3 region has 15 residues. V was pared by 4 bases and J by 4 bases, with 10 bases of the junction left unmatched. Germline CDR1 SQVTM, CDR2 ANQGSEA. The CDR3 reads CSVGQREIGADTQYF. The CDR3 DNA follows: TGCAGCGTTGGCCAGCGGGAGATCGGGGCAGATACGCAGTATTTT.

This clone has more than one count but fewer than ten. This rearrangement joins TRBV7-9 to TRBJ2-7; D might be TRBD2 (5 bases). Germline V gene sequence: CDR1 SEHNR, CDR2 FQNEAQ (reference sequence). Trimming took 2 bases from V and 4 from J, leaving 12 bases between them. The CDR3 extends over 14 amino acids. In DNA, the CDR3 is TGTGCCAGCAGCTTAACGGGAATCAGTTACGAGCAGTACTTC. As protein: CASSLTGISYEQYF.

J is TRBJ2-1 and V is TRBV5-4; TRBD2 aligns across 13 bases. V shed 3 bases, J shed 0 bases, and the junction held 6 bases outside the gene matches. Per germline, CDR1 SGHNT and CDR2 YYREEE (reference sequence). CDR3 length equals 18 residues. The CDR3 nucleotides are TGTGCCAGCAGCTGGAGGACTAGCGGGAGAGGCTCCTACAATGAGCAGTTCTTC. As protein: CASSWRTSGRGSYNEQFF.

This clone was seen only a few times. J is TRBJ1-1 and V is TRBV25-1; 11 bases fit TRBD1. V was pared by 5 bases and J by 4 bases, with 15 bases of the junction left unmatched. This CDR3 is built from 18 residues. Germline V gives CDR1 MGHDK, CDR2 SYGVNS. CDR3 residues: CASSPTGQGAGLGTEAFF. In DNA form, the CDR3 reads TGTGCCAGCAGTCCAACCGGACAGGGGGCGGGTTTGGGCACTGAAGCTTTCTTT. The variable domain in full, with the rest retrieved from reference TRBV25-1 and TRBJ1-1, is EADIYQTPRYLVIGTGKKITLECSQTMGHDKMYWYQQDPGMELHLIHYSYGVNSTEKGDLSSESTVSRIRTEHFPLTLESARPSHTSQYLCASSPTGQGAGLGTEAFFGQGTRLTVV.

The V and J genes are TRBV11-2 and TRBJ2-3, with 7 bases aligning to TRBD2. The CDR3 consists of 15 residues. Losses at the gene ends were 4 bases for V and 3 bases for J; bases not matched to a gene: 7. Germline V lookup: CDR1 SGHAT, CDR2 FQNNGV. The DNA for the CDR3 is TGTGCCAGCAGCTCCCAAAGGACTAGAACAGATACGCAGTATTTT. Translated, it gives CASSSQRTRTDTQYF.